The clone carrying this T cell receptor (beta chain) has just a few counts. TCRdb independently ran MiXCR on the RT-PCR reads; one entry per CDR3 protein. The sample consists of 150,000 to 200,000 distinct CDR3 sequences, more than 10% of them appearing once. Germline V gene lookup returns CDR1 MNHEY and CDR2 SVGAGI. Trimming removed 0 bases at V and 3 bases at J, with 14 bases between. This CDR3 region has 16 residues. This sample is drawn from a study of response to subunit inactivated influenza vaccine. This sample was also put to use in a study of T cells expressing NK-cell markers. This second report adds: As the method of synthesis, 5'RACE template switching with UMIs yielded TCR beta cDNA. HCMV serostatus: seven of eight sequenced donors positive, one negative. A handful of donors showed these clonotypes also leading the CD3+CD56-NKG2C+ fraction.

The receptor comes from a man between 45 and 60 years old who received an inactivated influenza vaccine. V is TRBV6-5 and J is TRBJ1-1, with a weak D call TRBD1 (5 bases). The specimen was CD8+ T cells sorted from PBMCs, collected approximately 12 days after vaccination. Here the CDR3 DNA reads TGTGCCAGCAGTTACTCGAGTCCGGGGGTGGACACTGAAGCTTTCTTT. It yields the protein CASSYSSPGVDTEAFF.